This paragraph reports one T cell receptor (beta chain). Its cognate antigen has yet to be identified. No base quality values were provided; no much bigger clone lies one nucleotide off. Reading the label with the study, this specimen's time point is: about 28 days (+/-7) after the second vaccine dose. AZD1222 recipients given second doses at about 4 weeks or at about 12 weeks were pooled, since spike-specific TCR depth and breadth were not found to differ between the two schedules. The vaccinee samples were drawn from two UK trials, COV001 and COV002, one of which was a single-blind randomized controlled phase 2/3 trial testing AZD1222 (ChAdOx1 nCoV-19) in healthy adults. For TCRbeta chain sequencing, PBMC samples were collected from trial participants at day 0 and at day 28 after the second dose. This entry belongs to a study of T cell responses to AZD1222 COVID-19 vaccine (dated by TCRdb to about 2021). Regarding the complete study: A total of 233 trial participants underwent TCR sequencing, of whom some 210 received two doses of AZD1222 and about 25 received two doses of the MenACWY control vaccine. Trial participants were enrolled by age into 18-55, 56-69 and 70-plus year subgroups, with roughly 150, 30 and 60 TCR-sequenced participants respectively. What the authors observed across the whole study: Reportedly, almost half of the unique spike-specific TCRs recognized epitopes lying outside the regions that are mutated in the B.1.351 and B.1.1.7 variants. Participants were mostly white British and included more females than males, and it was suggested by the authors that clonal diversity may have been underestimated. Because no day 14 peak-response samples were available, the repertoires could be characterized only after the peak T cell response. CD4 TCRs associated with the vaccine covered the entire spike protein, and the dominant responses were in regions 160-218 and 743-854. The 56-69-year group was small, and its depth increase did not reach significance, likely because of low power. Conclusions about previously exposed vaccinees are limited, since just six AZD1222 recipients were seropositive for SARS-CoV-2 at baseline. After two AZD1222 doses, spike-specific TCR breadth and depth were significantly higher than at day 0 and than in MenACWY recipients.

Based on the germline V gene (reference sequence), the CDR1 and CDR2 sequences are SGHAT and FQDESV. The cysteine opens and the phenylalanine closes a CDR3 of 15 amino acids. Left in the record is the CDR3 DNA by itself, 45 bases read in frame from the first base. V is cut by 3 bases and J by 2 bases, and the space between the germline ends is 8 bases. The CDR3 regions of human TCRbeta chains were analyzed by immunosequencing. The paper's processing steps were these. TCRs in the repertoires were compared against a reference library of SARS-CoV-2-specific TCRs that had been generated with the MIRA antigen-specificity platform. Breadth meant the fraction of unique TCRs that were SARS-CoV-2-associated, whereas depth meant the fraction of total T cells that were SARS-CoV-2-associated. Using the MIRA data, each spike-specific TCR was assigned both to the spike region to which the TCR was reactive and to a CD4 or CD8 class. Log10-transformed breadth and depth values were compared by one-way ANOVA with Sidak's multiple comparisons tests. TCRdb's version of the immuneACCESS table is confined to in-frame rearrangements and falls short of the full clone set. An unresolved V gene accounts for under half of the shortfall where checked; the remainder is of unknown origin. The D gene and trimming were derived from the DNA, and the V and J assignments and clone size from that table. For this sample the table gives tens of thousands of clones, of which roughly nine tenths were detected only once. The top ten clones comprise roughly 3.1% of the sample.

Here the chain combines TRBV11-1 and TRBJ2-6; the D match is possibly TRBD1 or TRBD2, with 5 bases aligned in each. The material was peripheral blood, obtained 28 days after the second AZD1222 dose. The receptor was isolated from an adult who received the AZD1222 COVID-19 vaccine. The nucleotide sequence is given as TGTGCCAGCAGCTTTGGGGGAACTGGGGCCAACGTCCTGACTTTC. The resulting protein is CASSFGGTGANVLTF.